These T cell receptor beta chains were read from a single sample in a study of blood T cells in healthy people across ages. In TCRdb, the 5' RACE reads were re-called with MiXCR into one record per CDR3 protein. The sample has hundreds of thousands of distinct CDR3 sequences; more than 40% are singletons. Sequencing was done on a sample of blood. The receptors here all came from a woman aged 60 to 75 in good health. The CDR3 runs from the conserved cysteine through the conserved F or W. A D gene is named only where the DNA matches it firmly. Clone size is not always given. Where it is, it says once, few, many or a class for expanded clones.

CDR3aa,CDR3nt,j_gene,v_gene,abundance,d_gene
CASSYSRGLEGGGSYEQYF,TGTGCCAGCAGTTACTCGAGGGGACTAGAAGGAGGCGGCTCCTACGAGCAGTACTTC,TRBJ2-7,TRBV6-5,few,TRBD2
CSVRTGYEKLFF,TGCAGCGTCCGAACAGGGTATGAAAAACTGTTTTTT,TRBJ1-4,TRBV29-1,many,-
CASSVARVNTGELFF,TGTGCCAGCAGCGTAGCCAGGGTGAACACCGGGGAGCTGTTTTTT,TRBJ2-2,TRBV9,-,-
CASSLAGPTGEQYF,TGTGCCAGCAGCTTAGCGGGACCAACGGGCGAGCAGTACTTC,TRBJ2-7,TRBV11-2,few,-
CAINHRDTYEQFF,TGTGCCATCAATCACAGGGACACCTACGAGCAGTTCTTC,TRBJ2-1,TRBV10-3,-,-
CSAIAGGLVTQYF,TGCAGTGCGATCGCGGGGGGGCTCGTGACCCAGTACTTC,TRBJ2-5,TRBV20-1,-,TRBD2
CASSSAREKYTDTQYF,TGTGCCAGCAGCTCGGCCCGGGAGAAGTACACAGATACGCAGTATTTT,TRBJ2-3,TRBV7-8,-,-
CASSVGIGLAVEQYF,TGTGCCAGCAGCGTAGGAATCGGACTAGCGGTTGAGCAGTACTTC,TRBJ2-7,TRBV9,-,TRBD2
CASSAAGPSVHNEQFF,TGTGCCAGCAGCGCCGCAGGACCCAGCGTCCACAATGAGCAGTTCTTC,TRBJ2-1,TRBV9,-,-
CASSLFGQREGRTGELFF,TGCGCCAGCAGCTTGTTTGGCCAGCGGGAGGGCCGAACCGGGGAGCTGTTTTTT,TRBJ2-2,TRBV5-1,-,TRBD2
CSVEKTGGAGYTF,TGCAGCGTTGAGAAGACAGGCGGCGCTGGCTACACCTTC,TRBJ1-2,TRBV29-1,few,-
CASSLEVAGGIETQYF,TGTGCCAGCAGCTTAGAGGTGGCAGGGGGTATCGAGACCCAGTACTTC,TRBJ2-5,TRBV7-8,-,TRBD1
CASSQDRPGNEKLFF,TGTGCCAGCAGCCAAGATCGCCCGGGTAATGAAAAACTGTTTTTT,TRBJ1-4,TRBV3-1,-,-
CASSPGGSYNEQFF,TGTGCCAGCAGCCCCGGGGGCTCCTACAATGAGCAGTTCTTC,TRBJ2-1,TRBV7-3,many,-
CASSSRDRGGREKLFF,TGTGCCAGCAGCAGCCGGGACAGGGGAGGACGTGAAAAACTGTTTTTT,TRBJ1-4,TRBV5-6,-,TRBD1
CSVGNDYEQYF,TGCAGCGTGGGGAATGACTACGAGCAGTACTTC,TRBJ2-7,TRBV29-1,many,-
CASSLSLGTGEVWETQYF,TGTGCCAGCAGTTTATCGCTAGGGACAGGGGAGGTCTGGGAGACCCAGTACTTC,TRBJ2-5,TRBV27,-,TRBD1
CSTSSGGYNEQFF,TGCAGCACTTCTAGCGGGGGGTACAATGAGCAGTTCTTC,TRBJ2-1,TRBV29-1,-,TRBD2
CASSSGARTYEQYF,TGTGCCAGCAGTTCGGGGGCGCGGACCTACGAGCAGTACTTC,TRBJ2-7,TRBV6-1,few,-
CASSRQDFSYNEQFF,TGTGCCAGCAGCCGACAGGACTTCTCCTACAATGAGCAGTTCTTC,TRBJ2-1,TRBV6-5,-,-
CASSLADREQDTDTQYF,TGTGCCAGCAGCTTAGCCGACAGGGAACAAGACACAGATACGCAGTATTTT,TRBJ2-3,TRBV7-3,-,TRBD1
CASSRTSNHEQYF,TGTGCCAGCAGCCGGACTAGCAACCACGAGCAGTACTTC,TRBJ2-7,TRBV5-5,-,TRBD2
CASSYLSLSTTLHF,TGTGCCAGCAGTTATCTGAGTCTCTCTACAACCCTCCACTTT,TRBJ1-6,TRBV6-2/TRBV6-3,-,-
CASSQGQPARADTQYF,TGCGCCAGCAGCCAGGGGCAGCCGGCTCGGGCAGATACGCAGTATTTT,TRBJ2-3,TRBV4-3,few,-
CASSLWGQSTEAFF,TGTGCCAGCAGCTTATGGGGACAGTCCACTGAAGCTTTCTTT,TRBJ1-1,TRBV7-3,-,TRBD1
CASSQKGRYSTDTQYF,TGTGCCAGCAGCCAAAAGGGGCGGTACAGCACAGATACGCAGTATTTT,TRBJ2-3,TRBV3-1,-,-
CASSMGWVNYGYTF,TGTGCCAGCAGCATGGGTTGGGTGAACTATGGCTACACCTTC,TRBJ1-2,TRBV5-6,few,-
CSASTPRWYEQYF,TGCAGTGCTTCCACTCCACGGTGGTACGAGCAGTACTTC,TRBJ2-7,TRBV20-1,once,-